The clone carrying this T cell receptor beta chain was observed a handful of times. Its target is not known. TCR beta CDR3 region amplification was performed from RNA transcripts. HTBI primers were the set used in a first-round RT-PCR of the TCR CDR3. One entry per CDR3 protein results from TCRdb running MiXCR on the multiplex PCR reads. The sample lists under 600,000 distinct CDR3 sequences, around 16% occurring once. The sample comes from a study of T cells in Graves' hyperthyroidism and ophthalmopathy. Lactation, pregnancy, other autoimmune disease or uncontrolled infection excluded patients. Trimming cost V 4 bases and J 4 bases; bases outside gene matches: 6. Germline V gene data show CDR1 as SGHVS and CDR2 as FNYEAQ. This CDR3 is 16 amino acids long. Findings and limits, study-wide: In simple terms, a model built on 13 V-J features told ophthalmopathy apart from stable hyperthyroidism. Median prediction lead before ophthalmopathy onset was 6.5 to 7 months with the model.

This clonotype was sampled from a woman aged 40 to 49 with Graves' ophthalmopathy. The sample was blood. The chain recombines TRBV7-6 with TRBJ2-1, with 11 bases matching TRBD2. The DNA of the CDR3 is TGTGCCAGCAGCTCCCAGTTAGCGGGAGGGTACAATGAGCAGTTCTTC. Residues: CASSSQLAGGYNEQFF.